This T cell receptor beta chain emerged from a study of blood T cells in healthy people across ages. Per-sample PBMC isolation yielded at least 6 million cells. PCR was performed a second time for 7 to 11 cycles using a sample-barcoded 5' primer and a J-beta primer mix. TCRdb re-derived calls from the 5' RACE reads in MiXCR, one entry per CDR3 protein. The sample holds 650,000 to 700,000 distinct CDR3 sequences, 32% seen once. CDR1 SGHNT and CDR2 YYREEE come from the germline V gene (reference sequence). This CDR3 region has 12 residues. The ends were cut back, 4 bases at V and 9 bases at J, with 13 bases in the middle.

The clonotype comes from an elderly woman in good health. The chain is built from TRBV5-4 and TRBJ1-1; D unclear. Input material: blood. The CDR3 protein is CASSPGSSKAFF. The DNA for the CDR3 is TGTGCCAGCAGCCCTGGATCCTCGAAAGCTTTCTTT.